This T cell receptor beta chain is from a study of blood T cell repertoires in COVID-19. TCRdb's table, derived via immunoSEQ multiplex PCR, lists solely in-frame clones and lacks some. The sample yields about 410,000 clones, 89% seen once. Germline CDR1 MDHEN, CDR2 SYDVKM. V lost 1 base to trimming and J lost 6 bases, with 13 bases between them. This CDR3 region has 14 residues. This chain uses TRBV28 with TRBJ2-7; a weak D match, TRBD1 (6 bases). The material sequenced was peripheral blood. The TCR was taken from a woman aged 40 to 50 with COVID-19, enrolled during active disease. CDR3 protein: CASSLSGARREQYF. The DNA of the CDR3 is TGTGCCAGCAGTTTATCAGGGGCCCGCCGCGAGCAGTACTTC.